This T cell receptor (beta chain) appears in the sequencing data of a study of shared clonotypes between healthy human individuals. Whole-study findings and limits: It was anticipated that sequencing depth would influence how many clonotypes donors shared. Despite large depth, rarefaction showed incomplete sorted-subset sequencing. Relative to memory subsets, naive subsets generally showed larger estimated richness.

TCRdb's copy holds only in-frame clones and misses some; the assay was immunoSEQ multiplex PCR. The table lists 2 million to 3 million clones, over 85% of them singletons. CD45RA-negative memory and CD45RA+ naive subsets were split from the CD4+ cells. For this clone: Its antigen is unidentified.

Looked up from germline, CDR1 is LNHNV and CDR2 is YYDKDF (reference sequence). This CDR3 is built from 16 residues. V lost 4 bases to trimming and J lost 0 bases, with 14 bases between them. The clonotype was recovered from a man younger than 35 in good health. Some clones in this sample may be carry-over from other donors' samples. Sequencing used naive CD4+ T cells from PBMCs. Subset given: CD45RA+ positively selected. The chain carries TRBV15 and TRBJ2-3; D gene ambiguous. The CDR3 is CATSTRLETSTDTQYF. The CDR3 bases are TGTGCCACCAGCACTAGACTCGAAACTAGCACAGATACGCAGTATTTT. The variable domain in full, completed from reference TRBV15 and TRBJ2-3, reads DAMVIQNPRYQVTQFGKPVTLSCSQTLNHNVMYWYQQKSSQAPKLLFHYYDKDFNNEADTPDNFQSRRPNTSFCFLDIRSPGLGDTAMYLCATSTRLETSTDTQYFGPGTRLTVL.